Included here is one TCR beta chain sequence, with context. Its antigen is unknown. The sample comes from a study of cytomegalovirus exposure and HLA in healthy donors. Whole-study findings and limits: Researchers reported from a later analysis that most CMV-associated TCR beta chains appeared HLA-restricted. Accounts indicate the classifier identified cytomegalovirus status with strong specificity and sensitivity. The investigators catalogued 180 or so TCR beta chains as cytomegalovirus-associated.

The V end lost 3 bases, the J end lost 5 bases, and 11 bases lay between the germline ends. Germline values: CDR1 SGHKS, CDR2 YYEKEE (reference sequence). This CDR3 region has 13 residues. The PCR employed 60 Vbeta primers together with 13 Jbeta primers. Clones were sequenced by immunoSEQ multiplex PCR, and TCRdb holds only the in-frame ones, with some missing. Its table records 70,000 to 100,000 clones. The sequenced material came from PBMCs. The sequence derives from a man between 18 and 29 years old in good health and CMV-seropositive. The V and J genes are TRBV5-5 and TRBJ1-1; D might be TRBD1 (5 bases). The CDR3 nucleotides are TGTGCCAGCAGCTACCAGGGTGAGACTGAAGCTTTCTTT. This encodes CASSYQGETEAFF.